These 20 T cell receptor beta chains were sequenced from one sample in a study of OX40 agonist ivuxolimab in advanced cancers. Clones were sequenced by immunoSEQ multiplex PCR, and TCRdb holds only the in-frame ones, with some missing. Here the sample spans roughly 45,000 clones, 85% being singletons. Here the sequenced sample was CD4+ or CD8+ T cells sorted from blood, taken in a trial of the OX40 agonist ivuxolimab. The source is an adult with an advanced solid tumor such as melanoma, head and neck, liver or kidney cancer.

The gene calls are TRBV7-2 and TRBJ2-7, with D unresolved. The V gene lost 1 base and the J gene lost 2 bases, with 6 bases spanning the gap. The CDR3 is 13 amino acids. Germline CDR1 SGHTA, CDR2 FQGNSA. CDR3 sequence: CASSLVYTYEQYV. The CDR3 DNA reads TGTGCCAGCAGCTTAGTATATACCTACGAGCAGTACGTC.

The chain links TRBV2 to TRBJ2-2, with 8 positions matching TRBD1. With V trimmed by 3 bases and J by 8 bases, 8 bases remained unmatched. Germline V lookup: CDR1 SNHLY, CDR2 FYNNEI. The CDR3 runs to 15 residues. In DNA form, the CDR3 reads TGTGCCAGCAGTGAGGCAGACAGGGGATTGGGGGAGCTGTTTTTT. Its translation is CASSEADRGLGELFF.

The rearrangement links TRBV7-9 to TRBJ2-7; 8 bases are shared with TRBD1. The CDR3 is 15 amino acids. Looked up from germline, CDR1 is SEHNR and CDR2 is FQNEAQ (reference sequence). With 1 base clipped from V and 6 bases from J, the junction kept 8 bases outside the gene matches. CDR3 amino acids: CASSLGQGALGEQYF. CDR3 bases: TGTGCCAGCAGCTTAGGGCAGGGGGCTTTGGGCGAGCAGTACTTC.

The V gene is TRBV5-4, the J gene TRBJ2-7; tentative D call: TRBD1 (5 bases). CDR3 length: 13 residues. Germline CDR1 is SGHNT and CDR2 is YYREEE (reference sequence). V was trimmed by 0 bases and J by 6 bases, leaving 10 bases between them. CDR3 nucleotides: TGTGCCAGCAGCTTGGGCAGGGTAGGCGAGCAGTACGTC. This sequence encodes CASSLGRVGEQYV.

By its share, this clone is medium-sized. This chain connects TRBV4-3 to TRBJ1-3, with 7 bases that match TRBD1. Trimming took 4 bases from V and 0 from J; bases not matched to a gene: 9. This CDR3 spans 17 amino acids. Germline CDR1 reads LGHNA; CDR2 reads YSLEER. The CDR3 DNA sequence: TGCGCCAGCAGCCCCGGGACAGCCTCCGTCTCTGGAAACACCATATATTTT. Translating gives CASSPGTASVSGNTIYF.

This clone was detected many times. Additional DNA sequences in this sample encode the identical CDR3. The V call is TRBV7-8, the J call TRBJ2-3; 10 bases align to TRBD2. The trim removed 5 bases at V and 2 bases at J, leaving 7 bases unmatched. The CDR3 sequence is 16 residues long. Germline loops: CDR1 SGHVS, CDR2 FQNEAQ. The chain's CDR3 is CASSPSGGAITDTQYF. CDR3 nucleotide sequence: TGTGCCAGCAGCCCCAGCGGGGGGGCGATCACAGATACGCAGTATTTT. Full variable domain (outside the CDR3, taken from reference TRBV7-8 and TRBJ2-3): GAGVSQSPRYKVAKRGQDVALRCDPISGHVSLFWYQQALGQGPEFLTYFQNEAQLDKSGLPSDRFFAERPEGSVSTLKIQRTQQEDSAVYLCASSPSGGAITDTQYFGPGTRLTVL.

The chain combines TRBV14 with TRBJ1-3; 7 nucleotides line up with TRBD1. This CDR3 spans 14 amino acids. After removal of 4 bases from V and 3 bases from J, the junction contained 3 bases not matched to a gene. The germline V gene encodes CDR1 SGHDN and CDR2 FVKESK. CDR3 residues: CASSPDRFGNTIYF. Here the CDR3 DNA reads TGTGCCAGCAGCCCGGACAGGTTTGGAAACACCATATATTTT.

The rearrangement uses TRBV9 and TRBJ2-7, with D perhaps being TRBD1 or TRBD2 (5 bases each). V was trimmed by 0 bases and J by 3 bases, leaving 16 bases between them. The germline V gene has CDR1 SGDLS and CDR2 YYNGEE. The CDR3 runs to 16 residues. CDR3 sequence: CASSVGGSGILYEQYF. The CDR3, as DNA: TGTGCCAGCAGCGTAGGGGGGTCAGGGATTCTCTACGAGCAGTACTTC.

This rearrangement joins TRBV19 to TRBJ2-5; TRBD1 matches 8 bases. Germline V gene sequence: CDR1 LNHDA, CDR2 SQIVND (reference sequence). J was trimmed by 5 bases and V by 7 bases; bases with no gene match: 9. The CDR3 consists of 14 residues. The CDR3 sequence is CASKLRGLEETQYF. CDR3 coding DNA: TGTGCCAGTAAGCTCAGGGGGCTAGAGGAGACCCAGTACTTC.

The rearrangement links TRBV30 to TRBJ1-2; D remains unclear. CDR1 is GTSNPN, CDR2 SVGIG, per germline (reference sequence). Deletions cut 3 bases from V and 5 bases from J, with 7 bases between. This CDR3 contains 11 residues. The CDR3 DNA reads TGTGCCTGGAGCGTTTCTTATGGCTACACCTTC. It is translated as CAWSVSYGYTF.

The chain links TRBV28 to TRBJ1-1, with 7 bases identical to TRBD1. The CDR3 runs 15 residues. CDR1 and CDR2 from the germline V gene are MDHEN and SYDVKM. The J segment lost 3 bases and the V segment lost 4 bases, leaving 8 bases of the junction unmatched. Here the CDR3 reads CASSSTGVGDTEAFF. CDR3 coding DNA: TGTGCCAGCAGTTCCACAGGGGTGGGGGACACTGAAGCTTTCTTT. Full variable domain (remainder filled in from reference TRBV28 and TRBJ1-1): DVKVTQSSRYLVKRTGEKVFLECVQDMDHENMFWYRQDPGLGLRLIYFSYDVKMKEKGDIPEGYSVSREKKERFSLILESASTNQTSMYLCASSSTGVGDTEAFFGQGTRLTVV.

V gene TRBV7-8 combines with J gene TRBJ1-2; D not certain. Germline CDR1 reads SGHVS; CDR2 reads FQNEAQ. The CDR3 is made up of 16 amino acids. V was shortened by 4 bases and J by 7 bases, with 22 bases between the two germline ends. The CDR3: CASSSPLSQPGGGYTF. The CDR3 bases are TGTGCCAGCAGCTCTCCCTTAAGCCAGCCGGGTGGTGGCTACACCTTC.

For the CDR3, the DNA is TGTGCCAGCAGCATGCCGGGACTTGAGCAGTTCTTC. Translating it yields CASSMPGLEQFF. This rearrangement joins TRBV28 to TRBJ2-1; possible D gene TRBD2, 6 bases. V shed 6 bases and J shed 9 bases, with 12 bases lying between them. Germline CDR1 MDHEN, CDR2 SYDVKM. The CDR3 consists of 12 residues.

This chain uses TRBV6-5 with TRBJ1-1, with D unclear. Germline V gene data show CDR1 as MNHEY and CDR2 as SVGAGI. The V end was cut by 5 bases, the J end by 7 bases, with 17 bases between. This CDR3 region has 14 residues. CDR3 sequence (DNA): TGTGCCAGCAGTCTGCAATTTGGAGAAGGTGAAGCTTTCTTT. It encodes CASSLQFGEGEAFF.

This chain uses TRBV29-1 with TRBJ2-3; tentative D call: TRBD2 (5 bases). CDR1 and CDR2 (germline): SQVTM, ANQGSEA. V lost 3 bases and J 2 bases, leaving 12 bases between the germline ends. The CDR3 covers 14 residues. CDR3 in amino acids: CSVDMDLNTDTQYF. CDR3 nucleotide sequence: TGCAGCGTTGACATGGACTTGAACACAGATACGCAGTATTTT.

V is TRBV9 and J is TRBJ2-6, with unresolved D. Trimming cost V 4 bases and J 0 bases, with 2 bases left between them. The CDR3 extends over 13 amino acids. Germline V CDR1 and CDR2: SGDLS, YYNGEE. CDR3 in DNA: TGTGCCAGCAGCACCTCTGGGGCCAACGTCCTGACTTTC. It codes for CASSTSGANVLTF.

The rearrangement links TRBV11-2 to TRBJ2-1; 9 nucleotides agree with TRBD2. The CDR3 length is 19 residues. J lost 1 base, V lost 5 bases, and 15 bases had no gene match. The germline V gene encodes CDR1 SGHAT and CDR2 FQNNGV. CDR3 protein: CASSPGGSSGRISYNEQFF. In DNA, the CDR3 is TGTGCCAGCAGCCCAGGGGGGAGTAGCGGGAGAATATCCTACAATGAGCAGTTCTTC.

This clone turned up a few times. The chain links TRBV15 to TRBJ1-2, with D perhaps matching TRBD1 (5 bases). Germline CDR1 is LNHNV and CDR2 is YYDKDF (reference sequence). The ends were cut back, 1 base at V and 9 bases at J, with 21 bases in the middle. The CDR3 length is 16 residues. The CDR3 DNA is TGTGCCACCAGCAGAGTTCCAGGGCAGAGTATGAGCAGCTACACCTTC. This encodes CATSRVPGQSMSSYTF.

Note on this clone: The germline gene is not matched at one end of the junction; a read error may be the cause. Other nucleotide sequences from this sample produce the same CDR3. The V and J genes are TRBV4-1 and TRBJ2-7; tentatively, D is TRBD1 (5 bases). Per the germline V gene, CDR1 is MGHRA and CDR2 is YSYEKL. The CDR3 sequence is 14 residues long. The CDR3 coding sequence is TGTGCCAGCAGCCAAGAAAGGGGCGCCTACGAGCAGTACTTC. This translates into CASSQERGAYEQYF.

The CDR3 DNA sequence: TGTGCCAGCAGCTCGACTAGCGGGGGGTCCTACGAGCAGTACTTC. Translated, it gives CASSSTSGGSYEQYF. The rearrangement links TRBV5-5 to TRBJ2-7, with 13 bases lining up with TRBD2. J gave up 1 base and V 3 bases, and 1 base lay outside the gene matches. The CDR3 extends over 15 amino acids. CDR1 SGHKS and CDR2 YYEKEE come from the germline V gene (reference sequence).